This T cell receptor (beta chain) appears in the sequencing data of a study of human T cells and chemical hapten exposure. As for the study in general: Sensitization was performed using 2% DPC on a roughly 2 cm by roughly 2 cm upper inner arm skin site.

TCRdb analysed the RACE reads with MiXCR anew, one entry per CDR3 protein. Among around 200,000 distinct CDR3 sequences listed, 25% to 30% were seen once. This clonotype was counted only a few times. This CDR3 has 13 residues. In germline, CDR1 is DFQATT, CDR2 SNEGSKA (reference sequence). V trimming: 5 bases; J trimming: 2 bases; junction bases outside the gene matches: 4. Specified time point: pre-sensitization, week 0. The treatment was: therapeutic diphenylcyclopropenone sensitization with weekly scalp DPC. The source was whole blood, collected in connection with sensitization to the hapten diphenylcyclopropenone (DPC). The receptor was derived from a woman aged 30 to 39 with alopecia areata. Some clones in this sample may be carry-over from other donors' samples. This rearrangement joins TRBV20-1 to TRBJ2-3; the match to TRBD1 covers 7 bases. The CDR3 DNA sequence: TGCAGTGCTGTTGACAGGGCCACAGATACGCAGTATTTT. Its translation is CSAVDRATDTQYF.